This T cell receptor (beta chain) was documented in a study of human T cells and chemical hapten exposure. Study at large: The scalp of each patient received a weekly diphenylcyclopropenone dose for the full approximately 26-week study.

Study-wide results and caveats: Donor immune responses may differ from healthy people's, since all donors had alopecia.

The CDR3 runs 10 residues. The V end lost 6 bases, the J end lost 11 bases, and 13 bases lay between the germline ends. CDR1 is DFQATT, CDR2 SNEGSKA, per germline (reference sequence). The time point was: patch test 1, 2 weeks after DPC sensitization. Treatment here: therapeutic diphenylcyclopropenone sensitization with weekly scalp DPC. Donors were 18 to 70-year-old alopecia patients suitable for DPC. The table lists this clonotype with a count of one. The antigen is unknown. TCRdb re-analysed the RACE reads in MiXCR, keeping a single row per CDR3 protein. The sample has 180,000 or so distinct CDR3 sequences; roughly 15% are singletons.

V and J are TRBV20-1 and TRBJ1-1; D call uncertain. Sequencing was performed on whole blood, taken in connection with sensitization to the hapten diphenylcyclopropenone (DPC). This TCR was recovered from a woman aged 25 to 39 with alopecia areata. Some clones in this sample may be carry-over from other donors' samples. This CDR3 reads CSAPGSAAFF. CDR3 nucleotides: TGCAGTGCCCCAGGCTCTGCGGCTTTCTTT.